The next 9 T cell receptor beta chains were all read from a single sample in a study of shared clonotypes between healthy human individuals. Assay used: immunoSEQ multiplex PCR; TCRdb lists only in-frame clones, some missing. The data contain about 1 million clones, about 75% of them singletons. The sample taken for sequencing was memory CD4+ T cells sorted from blood. Specified subset: CD45RA-negative fraction. The source is a man between 18 and 35 years old in good health.

This chain links TRBV10-3 with TRBJ2-3; D is possibly TRBD1 or TRBD2 (6 bases each). CDR1 is ENHRY, CDR2 SYGVKD, per germline. The germline V and J ends were trimmed by 10 bases and 6 bases, with 26 bases remaining between them. The CDR3 consists of 16 residues. The CDR3 protein is CATVLGERRGGDTQYF. The DNA for the CDR3 is TGTGCCACCGTCCTCGGGGAGCGGCGAGGGGGGGATACGCAGTATTTT.

This clone was seen a handful of times. The same CDR3 also results from other DNA sequences found in this sample. This chain links TRBV19 with TRBJ1-1; no reliable D call. V lost 5 bases, J lost 1 base, and 14 bases lay in between. This CDR3 is built from 15 residues. Per the germline V gene, CDR1 is LNHDA and CDR2 is SQIVND (reference sequence). The CDR3 region is CASSPGRGKNTEAFF. In DNA, the CDR3 is TGTGCCAGTAGTCCCGGCCGGGGTAAGAACACTGAAGCTTTCTTT.

The rearrangement uses TRBV11-2 and TRBJ2-1; 10 positions match TRBD1. This CDR3 is built from 15 residues. Germline V gene sequence: CDR1 SGHAT, CDR2 FQNNGV. The junction had 5 bases not matched to a gene; V was cut back by 5 bases and J by 4 bases. CDR3 DNA: TGTGCCAGCAGCCCAGACAGGGGGCTATACAATGAGCAGTTCTTC. Translation gives CASSPDRGLYNEQFF.

CDR3 in amino acids: CASSLFKLAGDYNEQFF. The CDR3 bases are TGTGCCAGCAGTTTGTTCAAACTAGCGGGGGACTACAATGAGCAGTTCTTC. This chain links TRBV27 with TRBJ2-1; the match to TRBD2 covers 11 bases. This CDR3 spans 17 amino acids. V lost 3 bases to trimming and J lost 3 bases; unmatched junction nucleotides: 7. The germline gives CDR1 MNHEY, CDR2 SMNVEV (reference sequence).

The rearrangement uses TRBV18 and TRBJ2-7; TRBD2 agrees at 7 bases. J lost 3 bases, V lost 6 bases, and 2 bases had no gene match. The CDR3 extends over 12 amino acids. Germline CDR1 KGHSH, CDR2 LQKENI. CDR3 residues: CASSERGYEQYF. In DNA, the CDR3 is TGTGCCAGCTCGGAGCGGGGCTACGAGCAGTACTTC.

The V call is TRBV20-1, the J call TRBJ2-1; D unclear. Per the germline V gene, CDR1 is DFQATT and CDR2 is SNEGSKA (reference sequence). The CDR3 has 11 amino acids. The V gene lost 1 base and the J gene lost 9 bases, with 7 bases spanning the gap. DNA of the CDR3: TGCAGTGCTAGAGGGTTAGCTGAGCAGTTCTTC. This gives the protein CSARGLAEQFF.

The chain uses TRBV12-5 and TRBJ2-2; D remains unclear. V lost 3 bases and J 1 base, leaving 6 bases between the germline ends. This CDR3 comprises 14 residues. The germline gives CDR1 LGHNT, CDR2 FRNRAP. CDR3 in DNA: TGTGCTAGTGGTTTACCCGGGAACACCGGGGAGCTGTTTTTT. Its translation is CASGLPGNTGELFF.

This clone occurred a few times. J is TRBJ2-2 and V is TRBV7-7; 11 nucleotides match TRBD2. Per germline, CDR1 SSHAT and CDR2 FNYEAQ (reference sequence). This CDR3 spans 13 amino acids. The CDR3 sequence: CAIAGGPTGELFF. DNA of the CDR3: TGTGCTATAGCGGGAGGGCCTACCGGGGAGCTGTTTTTT.

The rearrangement joins TRBV6-5 to TRBJ2-2; D gene uncertain. CDR1 MNHEY and CDR2 SVGAGI come from the germline V gene. CDR3 length equals 13 residues. The V end was cut by 6 bases, the J end by 6 bases, with 11 bases between. This CDR3 is CASRELPPGELFF. CDR3 DNA sequence: TGTGCCAGCAGAGAATTACCTCCCGGGGAGCTGTTTTTT.